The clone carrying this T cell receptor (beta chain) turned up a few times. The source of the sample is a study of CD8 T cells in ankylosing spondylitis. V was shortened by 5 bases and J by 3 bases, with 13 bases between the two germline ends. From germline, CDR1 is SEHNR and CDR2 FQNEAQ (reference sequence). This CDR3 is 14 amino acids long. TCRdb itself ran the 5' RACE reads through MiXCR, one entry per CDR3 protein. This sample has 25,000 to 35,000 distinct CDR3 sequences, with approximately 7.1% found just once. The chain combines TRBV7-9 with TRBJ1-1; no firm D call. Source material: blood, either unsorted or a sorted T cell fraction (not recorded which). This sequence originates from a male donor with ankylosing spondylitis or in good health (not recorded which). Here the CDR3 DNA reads TGTGCCAGCAGCCCTGGGCTAAGGGACACTGAAGCTTTCTTT. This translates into CASSPGLRDTEAFF.